This T cell receptor beta chain stems from a study of blood T cell repertoires in COVID-19. Overall study: Donors in the United States, Italy and Spain gave samples during acute or convalescent COVID-19.

Per the authors' pipeline: Nucleated cell number was recorded as an estimate derived from reference gene primer amplification. Sequencing was performed with immunoSEQ multiplex PCR; in TCRdb, only in-frame clones are kept and a portion is missing. V and J calls and clone size are copied from that table; D and trimming were computed from the DNA. The repertoire holds approximately 190,000 clones, with roughly 82% as singletons. V shed 5 bases, J shed 3 bases, and the junction held 9 bases outside the gene matches. Per germline, CDR1 SGHTA and CDR2 FQGNSA. The CDR3 is 15 amino acids. V is TRBV7-2 and J is TRBJ1-1; 7 bases match TRBD1. The sequenced sample was PBMCs or T cells enriched from blood (not recorded which). The receptor comes from a woman in her fifties or sixties with acute COVID-19. The CDR3 spells CASSVPGQTDTEAFF. The CDR3 nucleotides are TGTGCCAGCAGCGTACCGGGACAGACGGACACTGAAGCTTTCTTT. Full variable domain (rest looked up from reference TRBV7-2 and TRBJ1-1): GAGVSQSPSNKVTEKGKDVELRCDPISGHTALYWYRQSLGQGLEFLIYFQGNSAPDKSGLPSDRFSAERTGGSVSTLTIQRTQQEDSAVYLCASSVPGQTDTEAFFGQGTRLTVV.